The 31 T cell receptor beta chains below come from one sample, sequenced in a study of blood T cell repertoires in COVID-19. Libraries were prepared by immunoSEQ multiplex PCR; TCRdb keeps only in-frame clonotypes and omits some of them. The table has over 100,000 clones, about 79% seen once. Sequenced input: peripheral blood. Receptors originate from an elderly woman with acute or convalescent COVID-19.

V and J are TRBV10-3 and TRBJ2-1; 7 bases match TRBD2. The CDR3 extends over 13 amino acids. V shed 10 bases and J 4 bases; nucleotides not matched to a gene: 7. Germline assignment: CDR1 ENHRY and CDR2 SYGVKD. In nucleotides, the CDR3 is TGTGCCACTAGCCCGGGGGGTTACAATGAGCAGTTCTTC. Encoded protein: CATSPGGYNEQFF.

The chain couples TRBV9 to TRBJ1-1; 8 bases agree with TRBD1. The CDR3 is 15 residues long. With V trimmed by 4 bases and J by 1 base, 6 bases remained unmatched. The germline gives CDR1 SGDLS, CDR2 YYNGEE. The CDR3 nucleotides are TGTGCCAGCAGCCTAAACAGGGGGGCGAACACTGAAGCTTTCTTT. Translated, it gives CASSLNRGANTEAFF.

The CDR3 DNA sequence: TGTGCCAGTAGTATCACATGGTCGTCCGACAATGAGCAGTTCTTC. The encoded protein is CASSITWSSDNEQFF. The V call is TRBV19, the J call TRBJ2-1, with D hard to call. Germline lookup yields CDR1 LNHDA and CDR2 SQIVND (reference sequence). The CDR3 is 15 amino acids. The germline V and J ends were trimmed by 3 bases and 5 bases, with 14 bases remaining between them.

This clone was seen a single time. The DNA for the CDR3 is TGTGCCAGCAGCGTAGGGTCGGCAGCGGCTAATGAAAAACTGTTTTTT. It encodes CASSVGSAAANEKLFF. This chain joins TRBV9 and TRBJ1-4; D remains unclear. Germline CDR1 reads SGDLS; CDR2 reads YYNGEE. The CDR3 has 16 amino acids. V was trimmed by 0 bases and J by 3 bases, leaving 12 bases between them.

The chain is built from TRBV5-1 and TRBJ2-2, with D possibly being TRBD2 (6 bases). Trimming cost V 0 bases and J 1 base, with 7 bases left between them. Germline CDR1 and CDR2: SGHRS and YFSETQ. This CDR3 spans 15 amino acids. The DNA for the CDR3 is TGCGCCAGCAGCTTGGAGGGACTGAACACCGGGGAGCTGTTTTTT. Translated, it gives CASSLEGLNTGELFF.

The V gene is TRBV19, the J gene TRBJ2-7; TRBD2 aligns across 7 bases. The V gene's germline CDR1 is LNHDA and CDR2 SQIVND (reference sequence). The V gene end was trimmed by 6 bases and the J gene end by 0 bases; junction bases not matched to a gene: 8. The CDR3 totals 15 residues. CDR3 in amino acids: CASSRTSESSYEQYF. The CDR3 DNA reads TGTGCCAGTAGCCGCACTAGCGAGAGCTCCTACGAGCAGTACTTC.

The J gene is TRBJ1-2, the V gene TRBV14; 9 bases agree with TRBD1. Trimming took 6 bases from V and 5 from J; bases not matched to a gene: 7. The CDR3 length is 14 residues. Germline CDR1 reads SGHDN; CDR2 reads FVKESK. As DNA, the CDR3 is TGTGCCAGCAGGCGGACAGGGGTAGGGTATGGCTACACCTTC. As protein: CASRRTGVGYGYTF. Full variable domain (remainder filled in from reference TRBV14 and TRBJ1-2): EAGVTQFPSHSVIEKGQTVTLRCDPISGHDNLYWYRRVMGKEIKFLLHFVKESKQDESGMPNNRFLAERTGGTYSTLKVQPAELEDSGVYFCASRRTGVGYGYTFGSGTRLTVV.

The chain joins TRBV7-8 to TRBJ2-2, with 12 bases that match TRBD2. Germline V gives CDR1 SGHVS, CDR2 FQNEAQ. This CDR3 is 18 amino acids long. V shed 0 bases and J 1 base; nucleotides not matched to a gene: 3. The CDR3 spells CASSLALAGGVNTGELFF. The CDR3 nucleotides read TGTGCCAGCAGCTTAGCCCTAGCGGGAGGGGTGAACACCGGGGAGCTGTTTTTT.

The V gene is TRBV5-1, the J gene TRBJ2-3, with 8 nucleotides matching TRBD2. The CDR3 totals 16 residues. The germline CDR1 and CDR2 sequences are SGHRS and YFSETQ. After removal of 0 bases from V and 6 bases from J, the junction contained 9 bases not matched to a gene. The DNA for the CDR3 is TGCGCCAGCAGCTTGGCGCCGGGGGGGCTTCAGGATACGCAGTATTTT. This sequence encodes CASSLAPGGLQDTQYF.

V usage is TRBV19 and J usage is TRBJ2-5, with 12 bases lining up with TRBD2. V lost 6 bases, J lost 6 bases, and 8 bases stayed unmatched. CDR3 length: 15 residues. Per the germline V gene, CDR1 is LNHDA and CDR2 is SQIVND (reference sequence). CDR3 DNA: TGTGCCAGTAGCTTTCTAGCGGGGGGGCCCCAGACCCAGTACTTC. Its translation is CASSFLAGGPQTQYF.

This chain links TRBV20-1 with TRBJ2-7; 12 bases line up with TRBD2. The CDR3 loop spans 17 amino acids. V lost 3 bases and J lost 6; bases outside the gene matches: 15. Germline V CDR1 and CDR2: DFQATT, SNEGSKA (reference sequence). The CDR3 region is CSASRGLAGMDFAEQYF. CDR3 coding DNA: TGCAGTGCTAGTAGAGGACTAGCGGGAATGGATTTCGCCGAGCAGTACTTC.

The rearrangement joins TRBV4-3 to TRBJ2-3; 10 positions match TRBD2. The germline V gene has CDR1 LGHNA and CDR2 YSLEER. This CDR3 is 16 amino acids long. The junction had 8 bases not matched to a gene; V was cut back by 4 bases and J by 4 bases. CDR3 in amino acids: CASSRRTSGMPDTQYF. CDR3 bases: TGCGCCAGCAGCCGGAGGACTAGCGGAATGCCAGATACGCAGTATTTT.

This chain connects TRBV30 to TRBJ2-3; D remains ambiguous. Germline CDR1 and CDR2: GTSNPN and SVGIG (reference sequence). Trimming removed 0 bases at V and 2 bases at J, with 9 bases between. CDR3 size: 14 residues. The CDR3 nucleotides are TGTGCCTGGAGTGTACGCGGCGACACAGATACGCAGTATTTT. It encodes CAWSVRGDTDTQYF.

Only a few counts were recorded for this clone. This sequence joins TRBV5-4 and TRBJ2-1, with 9 bases fitting TRBD2. The CDR3 totals 16 residues. In germline, CDR1 is SGHNT, CDR2 YYREEE (reference sequence). Trimming cost V 4 bases and J 0 bases; bases outside gene matches: 5. In DNA, the CDR3 is TGTGCCAGCAGCCCCAGTAGCGGGAGCTCCTACAATGAGCAGTTCTTC. Its protein is CASSPSSGSSYNEQFF.

This chain links TRBV9 with TRBJ2-5; 10 nucleotides line up with TRBD1. Unmatched junction bases numbered 3, after V lost 1 base and J lost 3 bases. The CDR3 runs to 15 residues. From germline, CDR1 is SGDLS and CDR2 YYNGEE. The CDR3 DNA reads as TGTGCCAGCAGCGTATCCGGGACAGGGGAAGAGACCCAGTACTTC. Translation gives CASSVSGTGEETQYF.

This rearrangement joins TRBV29-1 to TRBJ2-3; D perhaps matches TRBD2 (5 bases). In germline, CDR1 is SQVTM, CDR2 ANQGSEA. This CDR3 contains 15 residues. The germline V and J ends were trimmed by 4 bases and 3 bases, with 17 bases remaining between them. CDR3 residues: CSVAWARRGTDTQYF. CDR3 coding DNA: TGCAGCGTTGCATGGGCAAGGAGAGGGACAGATACGCAGTATTTT.

This chain links TRBV19 with TRBJ1-2, with TRBD1 matching 8 bases. The germline gives CDR1 LNHDA, CDR2 SQIVND (reference sequence). Trimming cost V 7 bases and J 8 bases; bases outside gene matches: 18. CDR3 length: 16 amino acids. The CDR3 DNA sequence: TGTGCCAGTACGGAAAGGGACAGGACTTCTCTGGGAGGCTACACCTTC. It specifies CASTERDRTSLGGYTF.

The rearrangement links TRBV7-9 to TRBJ1-1; D is unresolved. V gave up 4 bases and J gave up 3 bases, with 6 bases separating them. In germline, CDR1 is SEHNR, CDR2 FQNEAQ (reference sequence). CDR3 length equals 12 residues. CDR3 bases: TGTGCCAGCAGCTGGCTGGACACTGAAGCTTTCTTT. Translating gives CASSWLDTEAFF.

The chain couples TRBV19 to TRBJ2-7; 7 bases agree with TRBD1. This CDR3 is built from 14 residues. Trimming removed 3 bases from V and 7 bases from J; junction bases left unmatched: 9. Germline assignment: CDR1 LNHDA and CDR2 SQIVND (reference sequence). The DNA of the CDR3 is TGTGCCAGTAGTATTCTGGACAGGCGATCGGAGCAGTACTTC. Its protein is CASSILDRRSEQYF.

This chain joins TRBV18 and TRBJ1-2, with 8 bases matching TRBD1. The germline gives CDR1 KGHSH, CDR2 LQKENI. The CDR3 loop spans 14 amino acids. Trimming removed 6 bases from V and 3 bases from J; junction bases left unmatched: 6. The CDR3 spells CASSLNRGDYGYTF. CDR3 DNA sequence: TGTGCCAGCTCCCTAAACAGGGGGGACTATGGCTACACCTTC.

The CDR3 loop is CASSLNQQGSSGNTIYF. The CDR3 DNA follows: TGCGCCAGCAGCTTGAACCAACAGGGGAGCTCTGGAAACACCATATATTTT. This chain uses TRBV5-1 with TRBJ1-3; TRBD1 aligns across 7 bases. The germline gives CDR1 SGHRS, CDR2 YFSETQ. V shed 1 base and J 0 bases; nucleotides not matched to a gene: 7. The CDR3 loop spans 17 amino acids. Using reference TRBV5-1 and TRBJ1-3 for the parts outside the CDR3, the full variable domain is KAGVTQTPRYLIKTRGQQVTLSCSPISGHRSVSWYQQTPGQGLQFLFEYFSETQRNKGNFPGRFSGRQFSNSRSEMNVSTLELGDSALYLCASSLNQQGSSGNTIYFGEGSWLTVV.

The chain employs TRBV7-2 and TRBJ1-2; tentative D call: TRBD1 (5 bases). Trimming removed 7 bases from V and 5 bases from J, with 20 bases in between. In germline, CDR1 is SGHTA, CDR2 FQGNSA. This CDR3 has 15 residues. The CDR3 coding sequence is TGTGCCAGCACCGAAAACTGGGGCGCTGGATATGGCTACACCTTC. It codes for CASTENWGAGYGYTF.

The count of this clone is one. CDR3 DNA sequence: TGTGCCACCAGCAGAGGGACAGGGGGTGGCGAAAAACTGTTTTTT. Its translation is CATSRGTGGGEKLFF. This chain connects TRBV15 to TRBJ1-4; 10 bases line up with TRBD1. Per germline, CDR1 LNHNV and CDR2 YYDKDF (reference sequence). Trimming took 1 base from V and 8 from J; bases not matched to a gene: 4. This CDR3 spans 15 amino acids.

The rearrangement links TRBV12-5 to TRBJ2-1; TRBD2 matches 8 bases. The germline V gene has CDR1 LGHNT and CDR2 FRNRAP. The V gene end was trimmed by 1 base and the J gene end by 4 bases; junction bases not matched to a gene: 12. This CDR3 has 18 amino acids. The CDR3 DNA reads as TGTGCTAGTGGTTTGGGGCAATTACGGGGGGGCCGGTACAATGAGCAGTTCTTC. Translation gives CASGLGQLRGGRYNEQFF. Using reference TRBV12-5 and TRBJ2-1 for the parts outside the CDR3, the full variable domain is DARVTQTPRHKVTEMGQEVTMRCQPILGHNTVFWYRQTMMQGLELLAYFRNRAPLDDSGMPKDRFSAEMPDATLATLKIQPSEPRDSAVYFCASGLGQLRGGRYNEQFFGPGTRLTVL.

The chain couples TRBV3-1 (or the pseudogene TRBV3-2) to TRBJ1-5; 7 bases are shared with TRBD1. The germline V gene has CDR1 LGHDT and CDR2 YNNKEL (reference sequence). The J segment lost 4 bases and the V segment lost 3 bases, leaving 9 bases of the junction unmatched. The CDR3 runs 16 residues. CDR3 residues: CASSQYPGQLNQPQHF. The CDR3 nucleotides are TGTGCCAGCAGCCAGTACCCGGGACAGCTAAATCAGCCCCAGCATTTT.

The chain combines TRBV28 with TRBJ2-7; 11 bases agree with TRBD2. Germline-derived CDR1 and CDR2 are MDHEN and SYDVKM. Trimming at V came to 6 bases and at J to 3 bases, leaving 4 bases not matched to a gene. This CDR3 has 14 amino acids. CDR3: CASRLAGVYYEQYF. Written as DNA, the CDR3 is TGTGCCAGCAGACTAGCGGGGGTTTACTACGAGCAGTACTTC.

This chain uses TRBV27 with TRBJ1-5; D is possibly TRBD1 (5 bases). The CDR3 is 12 amino acids. Germline assignment: CDR1 MNHEY and CDR2 SMNVEV (reference sequence). Trimming removed 8 bases at V and 4 bases at J, with 9 bases between. CDR3 in amino acids: CASGTANQPQHF. The CDR3 DNA reads as TGTGCCAGCGGGACTGCAAATCAGCCCCAGCATTTT.

In the case of this clone: Other DNA sequences in this specimen translate into the identical CDR3. The rearrangement uses TRBV19 and TRBJ1-2; D is perhaps TRBD1 (6 bases). Germline V gene sequence: CDR1 LNHDA, CDR2 SQIVND (reference sequence). This CDR3 has 14 residues. The ends were cut back, 3 bases at V and 2 bases at J, with 10 bases in the middle. Here the CDR3 DNA reads TGTGCCAGTAGTATCGGCAGGGGAAACTATGGCTACACCTTC. It codes for CASSIGRGNYGYTF.

The CDR3 nucleotides read TGTGCCAGCAGCCGAACAGGGGACCCATCCTGGGAGCAGTACTTC. Encoded protein: CASSRTGDPSWEQYF. The gene calls are TRBV7-8 and TRBJ2-7, with TRBD1 matching 7 bases. The CDR3 totals 15 residues. Looked up from germline, CDR1 is SGHVS and CDR2 is FQNEAQ. J gave up 7 bases and V 5 bases, and 14 bases lay outside the gene matches.

The chain recombines TRBV29-1 with TRBJ2-3, with 7 bases matching TRBD2. Germline V gene sequence: CDR1 SQVTM, CDR2 ANQGSEA. The CDR3 has 11 amino acids. The CDR3 sequence is CTSGTTDTQYF. CDR3 DNA: TGCACCAGCGGGACCACAGATACGCAGTATTTT.

This CDR3 is CASGEQGAPGYTF. CDR3 in DNA: TGTGCCAGCGGCGAACAGGGAGCCCCTGGCTACACCTTC. The gene calls are TRBV7-9 and TRBJ1-2; tentative D call: TRBD1 (6 bases). The CDR3 has 13 residues. Germline CDR1 SEHNR, CDR2 FQNEAQ (reference sequence). The germline V and J ends were trimmed by 8 bases and 7 bases, with 17 bases remaining between them. Full variable domain (remainder filled in from reference TRBV7-9 and TRBJ1-2): DTGVSQNPRHKITKRGQNVTFRCDPISEHNRLYWYRQTLGQGPEFLTYFQNEAQLEKSRLLSDRFSAERPKGSFSTLEIQRTEQGDSAMYLCASGEQGAPGYTFGSGTRLTVV.